Below, 29 T cell receptor beta chains from the same sample are listed, as sequenced in a study of somatic mutations in cytotoxic T cells in rheumatoid arthritis. Some clones are missing from TCRdb's copy, which holds only in-frame ones; the method was immunoSEQ multiplex PCR. The repertoire holds some 10,000 clones, roughly 68% seen once, with around 40% in the top ten. The sequencing sample was made of CD8+ T cells sorted from blood. These TCRs come from a man aged 55 to 70 in good health.

In its sample, this clone ranks as medium-sized (0.01 to 0.1%). The rearrangement joins TRBV2 to TRBJ2-7, with 10 positions matching TRBD2. Germline V lookup: CDR1 SNHLY, CDR2 FYNNEI. With 8 bases clipped from V and 6 bases from J, the junction kept 16 bases outside the gene matches. This CDR3 has 16 residues. The chain's CDR3 is CASPVPPSGGVCEQYF. The CDR3 DNA reads as TGTGCCAGCCCCGTCCCACCCAGCGGGGGGGTGTGCGAGCAGTACTTC.

Within the sample, this clone is medium-sized (0.01 to 0.1%). The genes are TRBV10-3 and TRBJ1-1; D is undetermined. V gave up 1 base and J gave up 1 base, with 7 bases separating them. In germline, CDR1 is ENHRY, CDR2 SYGVKD. CDR3 length equals 14 residues. The CDR3 DNA sequence: TGTGCCATCAGTGAGTTTGGGGAGAACACTGAAGCTTTCTTT. Its protein is CAISEFGENTEAFF.

The V call is TRBV7-2, the J call TRBJ2-1; 9 nucleotides align to TRBD2. The CDR3 runs to 16 residues. The germline gives CDR1 SGHTA, CDR2 FQGNSA. After removal of 3 bases from V and 0 bases from J, the junction contained 3 bases not matched to a gene. The CDR3 DNA sequence: TGTGCCAGCAGCTTCGGAGCGGGGGGCTCCTACAATGAGCAGTTCTTC. Protein product: CASSFGAGGSYNEQFF.

This sequence joins TRBV5-1 and TRBJ2-3; TRBD1 might be the D (5 bases). The length of the CDR3 is 18 residues. The ends were cut back, 0 bases at V and 1 base at J, with 18 bases in the middle. Per germline, CDR1 SGHRS and CDR2 YFSETQ. The CDR3 reads CASSLGAPIGHGTDTQYF. Written as DNA, the CDR3 is TGCGCCAGCAGCTTGGGGGCCCCTATTGGACACGGCACAGATACGCAGTATTTT.

The chain carries TRBV7-9 and TRBJ2-7, with TRBD1 matching over 7 bases. This CDR3 is 16 amino acids long. CDR1 SEHNR and CDR2 FQNEAQ come from the germline V gene (reference sequence). Losses at the gene ends were 5 bases for V and 3 bases for J; bases not matched to a gene: 13. The CDR3 is CASSPRDSPTYYEQYF. DNA for the CDR3: TGTGCCAGCAGCCCACGGGACAGCCCTACTTACTACGAGCAGTACTTC.

V gene TRBV13 combines with J gene TRBJ1-1; 8 bases match TRBD1. Germline CDR1 PRHDT, CDR2 FYEKMQ (reference sequence). V trimming: 4 bases; J trimming: 10 bases; junction bases outside the gene matches: 11. This CDR3 region has 14 residues. The CDR3 DNA reads as TGTGCCAGCAGCTCGCAGGGGGCGGGGATGGGAGCTTTCTTT. Translating it yields CASSSQGAGMGAFF.

The chain links TRBV10-1 to TRBJ2-7, with D perhaps TRBD2 (5 bases). The CDR3 is made up of 13 amino acids. CDR1 and CDR2 from the germline V gene are WNHNN and SYGVQD (reference sequence). V gave up 4 bases and J gave up 5 bases, with 12 bases separating them. CDR3: CASSGGPTNEQYF. CDR3 nucleotide sequence: TGCGCCAGCAGTGGCGGGCCGACCAACGAGCAGTACTTC.

The chain joins TRBV28 to TRBJ2-5, with 7 bases matching TRBD1. The better agreement between TRBJ2-7 and the DNA end casts doubt on the J call. The germline gives CDR1 MDHEN, CDR2 SYDVKM. The CDR3 has 15 amino acids. CDR3: CASSGTVKASYEQYF. CDR3 DNA sequence: TGTGCCAGCAGTGGGACAGTTAAGGCCTCCTACGAGCAGTACTTC.

This sequence joins TRBV19 and TRBJ2-7, with TRBD2 matching 14 bases. The CDR3 is made up of 15 amino acids. Germline CDR1 LNHDA, CDR2 SQIVND (reference sequence). The V segment lost 8 bases and the J segment 5 bases; nucleotides outside the gene matches: 8. The CDR3 spells CASRRLAGGIDEQYF. As DNA, the CDR3 is TGTGCCAGTCGTCGACTAGCGGGGGGGATTGACGAGCAGTACTTC.

This clone was counted only a few times. The gene calls are TRBV5-6 and TRBJ2-1; possible D gene TRBD1, 6 bases. Germline V gene lookup returns CDR1 SGHDT and CDR2 YYEEEE. This CDR3 contains 13 residues. V lost 4 bases to trimming and J lost 7 bases, with 12 bases between them. The CDR3 protein is CASSGRTANEQFF. CDR3 coding DNA: TGTGCCAGCAGCGGGCGGACAGCAAATGAGCAGTTCTTC. Using reference TRBV5-6 and TRBJ2-1 for the parts outside the CDR3, the full variable domain is DAGVTQSPTHLIKTRGQQVTLRCSPKSGHDTVSWYQQALGQGPQFIFQYYEEEERQRGNFPDRFSGHQFPNYSSELNVNALLLGDSALYLCASSGRTANEQFFGPGTRLTVL.

The chain employs TRBV9 and TRBJ1-2; no reliable D call. Germline loops: CDR1 SGDLS, CDR2 YYNGEE. Trimming stripped 0 bases from V and 6 bases from J, with 9 bases between. This CDR3 contains 13 residues. CDR3 DNA: TGTGCCAGCAGCGTAGGAAAGGGTAATGGCTACACCTTC. It translates to CASSVGKGNGYTF.

The chain has TRBV27 and TRBJ1-5, with a possible D match to TRBD1 (6 bases). From germline, CDR1 is MNHEY and CDR2 SMNVEV (reference sequence). This CDR3 region has 17 residues. V gave up 3 bases and J gave up 0 bases, with 15 bases separating them. In nucleotides, the CDR3 is TGTGCCAGCAGTTTGGGCGGGGGCCCTTATAGCAATCAGCCCCAGCATTTT. Its protein is CASSLGGGPYSNQPQHF.

The chain joins TRBV5-1 to TRBJ1-2, with 10 bases matching TRBD1. Germline loops: CDR1 SGHRS, CDR2 YFSETQ. The V and J ends lost 5 bases and 8 bases, in that order; junction bases with no gene match: 9. The CDR3 has 14 amino acids. This CDR3 reads CASRPPGQGSGYTF. The CDR3 DNA follows: TGCGCCAGCAGACCGCCGGGACAGGGGAGCGGCTACACCTTC. Full variable domain (missing parts from reference TRBV5-1 and TRBJ1-2): KAGVTQTPRYLIKTRGQQVTLSCSPISGHRSVSWYQQTPGQGLQFLFEYFSETQRNKGNFPGRFSGRQFSNSRSEMNVSTLELGDSALYLCASRPPGQGSGYTFGSGTRLTVV.

This clone occurred once. V is TRBV6-6 and J is TRBJ2-3; 10 positions agree with TRBD2. This CDR3 contains 13 residues. Looked up from germline, CDR1 is MNHNY and CDR2 is SVGAGI (reference sequence). After removal of 8 bases from V and 3 bases from J, the junction contained 2 bases not matched to a gene. The CDR3 here is CASGTSETDTQYF. CDR3 DNA sequence: TGTGCCAGCGGGACTAGCGAGACAGATACGCAGTATTTT.

This chain joins TRBV28 and TRBJ2-7; D perhaps matches TRBD2 (6 bases). Germline CDR1 and CDR2: MDHEN and SYDVKM. There are 15 residues in the CDR3. V lost 7 bases, J lost 0 bases, and 16 bases lay in between. CDR3 DNA: TGTGCCAGCACGGGGGAGTTTGAACTCTCCTACGAGCAGTACTTC. Protein: CASTGEFELSYEQYF.

J is TRBJ2-1 and V is TRBV27; D gene uncertain. This CDR3 has 16 residues. Germline V gives CDR1 MNHEY, CDR2 SMNVEV (reference sequence). The V end lost 2 bases, the J end lost 1 base, and 12 bases lay between the germline ends. CDR3 loop: CASSLQLITSYNEQFF. The CDR3 DNA follows: TGTGCCAGCAGTTTACAACTCATCACGTCCTACAATGAGCAGTTCTTC.

The chain carries TRBV29-1 and TRBJ2-3, with D tentatively TRBD2 (7 bases). The V and J ends lost 6 bases and 6 bases respectively, with 10 bases between them. Per germline, CDR1 SQVTM and CDR2 ANQGSEA. CDR3 length: 11 residues. CDR3: CSVGGRDTQYF. CDR3 DNA sequence: TGCAGCGTCGGGGGGCGGGATACGCAGTATTTT.

The CDR3 DNA reads as TGTGCCAGCAGCTTAGCGATCAATGAGCAGTTCTTC. Translated, it gives CASSLAINEQFF. The chain links TRBV7-6 to TRBJ2-1; no definite D call. Germline CDR1 reads SGHVS; CDR2 reads FNYEAQ. Trimming pared 0 bases from V and 6 bases from J, leaving 3 bases between. CDR3 length: 12 amino acids. The full variable domain, completed using reference TRBV7-6 and TRBJ2-1, is GAGVSQSPRYKVTKRGQDVALRCDPISGHVSLYWYRQALGQGPEFLTYFNYEAQQDKSGLPNDRFSAERPEGSISTLTIQRTEQRDSAMYRCASSLAINEQFFGPGTRLTVL.

The chain links TRBV7-6 to TRBJ1-4; a weak D match, TRBD1 (6 bases). The ends were cut back, 4 bases at V and 7 bases at J, with 13 bases in the middle. Germline V lookup: CDR1 SGHVS, CDR2 FNYEAQ. The CDR3 length is 14 residues. Here the CDR3 reads CASSSVDRTEKLFF. CDR3 nucleotides: TGTGCCAGCAGCTCCGTCGACAGGACTGAAAAACTGTTTTTT.

The J gene is TRBJ1-5, the V gene TRBV19; D unresolved. V gave up 0 bases and J gave up 3 bases, with 6 bases separating them. The germline V gene encodes CDR1 LNHDA and CDR2 SQIVND (reference sequence). This CDR3 has 14 residues. The CDR3 DNA sequence: TGTGCCAGTAGTATAGACAGAACCAATCAGCCCCAGCATTTT. It specifies CASSIDRTNQPQHF.

The gene calls are TRBV20-1 and TRBJ2-1; 8 bases align to TRBD2. The CDR3 runs to 11 residues. Germline values: CDR1 DFQATT, CDR2 SNEGSKA (reference sequence). The DNA for the CDR3 is TGCAGCGCGCAAGCGGGGGTTGAGCAGTTCTTC. It yields the protein CSAQAGVEQFF.

This clone turned up a few times. The chain carries TRBV29-1 and TRBJ1-2; no reliable D call. The V end was cut by 0 bases, the J end by 7 bases, with 18 bases between. This CDR3 has 15 residues. The germline CDR1 and CDR2 sequences are SQVTM and ANQGSEA. CDR3 coding DNA: TGCAGCGTTGAAGATATGGTTGGGGTTCTAGGTGGCTACACCTTC. This gives the protein CSVEDMVGVLGGYTF.

J is TRBJ2-7 and V is TRBV2; TRBD1 or TRBD2 may be the D gene (5 bases each). The CDR3 is made up of 13 amino acids. CDR1 and CDR2 (germline): SNHLY, FYNNEI. V was shortened by 8 bases and J by 6 bases, with 17 bases between the two germline ends. In nucleotides, the CDR3 is TGTGCCAGCCTCGAGGGGATAGGCTCCGAGCAGTACTTC. This codes for CASLEGIGSEQYF.

The chain couples TRBV30 to TRBJ1-1; no firm D call. CDR3 length equals 13 residues. V was clipped by 5 bases and J by 0 bases, with 10 bases between them. Germline lookup yields CDR1 GTSNPN and CDR2 SVGIG (reference sequence). The CDR3 DNA follows: TGTGCCTGGGCGCAGGATTTGAACACTGAAGCTTTCTTT. Protein product: CAWAQDLNTEAFF.

CDR3 region: CASSVAGGGYNEQFF. In DNA form, the CDR3 reads TGTGCCAGCAGCGTAGCTGGGGGAGGGTACAATGAGCAGTTCTTC. This chain connects TRBV9 to TRBJ2-1, with TRBD2 identical over 7 bases. Germline V lookup: CDR1 SGDLS, CDR2 YYNGEE. The V gene end was trimmed by 0 bases and the J gene end by 4 bases; junction bases not matched to a gene: 4. CDR3 length: 15 residues.

The chain recombines TRBV6-5 with TRBJ1-5, with 8 bases aligning to TRBD1. Trimming at V came to 5 bases and at J to 5 bases, leaving 5 bases not matched to a gene. CDR1 and CDR2 (germline): MNHEY, SVGAGI. This CDR3 is 14 amino acids long. The CDR3 loop reads CASSTDRGDQPQHF. In DNA form, the CDR3 reads TGTGCCAGCAGTACTGACAGGGGAGATCAGCCCCAGCATTTT.

The J gene is TRBJ2-2, the V gene TRBV29-1; D uncertain. The V and J ends lost 3 bases and 1 base respectively, with 6 bases between them. The CDR3 contains 13 residues. CDR1 is SQVTM, CDR2 ANQGSEA, per germline. CDR3: CSVDMRNTGELFF. CDR3 sequence (DNA): TGCAGCGTTGATATGAGGAACACCGGGGAGCTGTTTTTT.

The J gene is TRBJ1-4, the V gene TRBV27, with D perhaps matching TRBD1 (6 bases). Germline V gives CDR1 MNHEY, CDR2 SMNVEV (reference sequence). V lost 2 bases, J lost 8 bases, and 12 bases lay in between. This CDR3 spans 14 amino acids. The CDR3 nucleotides are TGTGCCAGCAGTTTACTTGGGGGCGACGAAAAACTGTTTTTT. This gives the protein CASSLLGGDEKLFF.

The DNA of the CDR3 is TGTGCCACCGACAGGGGATCGTACGAGCAGTACTTC. As protein: CATDRGSYEQYF. The V call is TRBV28, the J call TRBJ2-7; 8 bases map to TRBD1. This CDR3 is built from 12 residues. Losses at the gene ends were 10 bases for V and 4 bases for J; bases not matched to a gene: 6. Germline V gene data show CDR1 as MDHEN and CDR2 as SYDVKM.